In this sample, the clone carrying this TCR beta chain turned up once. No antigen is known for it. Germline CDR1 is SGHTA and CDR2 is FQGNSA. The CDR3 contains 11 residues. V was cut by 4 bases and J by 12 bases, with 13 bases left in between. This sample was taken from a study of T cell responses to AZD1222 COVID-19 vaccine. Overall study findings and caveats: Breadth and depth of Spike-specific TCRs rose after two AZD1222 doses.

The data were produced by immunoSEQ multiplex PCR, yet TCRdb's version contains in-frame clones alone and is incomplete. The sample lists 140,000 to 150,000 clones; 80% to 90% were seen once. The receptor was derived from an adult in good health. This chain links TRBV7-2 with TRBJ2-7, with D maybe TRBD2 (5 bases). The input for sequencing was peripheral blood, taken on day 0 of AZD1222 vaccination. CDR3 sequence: CASSSIRGWYF. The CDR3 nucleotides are TGTGCCAGCAGCTCCATCCGCGGGTGGTACTTC.